The T cell receptor beta chain described here comes from a study of vaccination and CD4 T cells after COVID-19. Concerning this clonotype itself: Its specificity is unknown.

Trimming pared 0 bases from V and 5 bases from J, leaving 11 bases between. Germline CDR1 reads DFQATT; CDR2 reads SNEGSKA (reference sequence). This CDR3 has 14 residues. This sample's treatment: approximately nine-day PBMC culture with coronavirus spike peptide pools or control peptides (ViraFEST assay). An Oncomine TCR Beta short-read assay was used to sequence the DNA from cultured CD4+ T cells. TCRdb fed the PCR reads into MiXCR, producing one record per CDR3 protein. Seen here are roughly 10,000 distinct CDR3 sequences, roughly 67% observed once, and the top ten hold 20% to 30%. This chain joins TRBV20-1 and TRBJ2-1; no clear D gene. This TCR came from a human donor who had recovered from COVID-19. Sequencing was carried out using CD4+ T cells from blood, cultured in vitro. The CDR3 sequence: CSARDVPANNEQFF. For the CDR3, the DNA is TGCAGTGCTAGAGATGTGCCAGCTAACAATGAGCAGTTCTTC.